Following are 14 T cell receptor beta chains from one sample sequenced in a study of blood T cell repertoires in COVID-19. The data were produced by immunoSEQ multiplex PCR, yet TCRdb's version contains in-frame clones alone and is incomplete. The sample includes more than 70,000 clones, 75% to 85% seen only once; the top ten take around a tenth. Specimen: peripheral blood. Receptors were obtained from a woman in her seventies with acute or convalescent COVID-19.

The CDR3 bases are TGCGCCAGCCGAGAGCAGGGGTACGAGCAGTACTTC. Its protein is CASREQGYEQYF. The chain recombines TRBV5-1 with TRBJ2-7; a possible D gene is TRBD1 (6 bases). This CDR3 has 12 amino acids. V gave up 7 bases and J gave up 4 bases, with 12 bases separating them. In germline, CDR1 is SGHRS, CDR2 YFSETQ.

The V gene is TRBV7-2, the J gene TRBJ1-6, with 9 bases fitting TRBD1. The CDR3 has 16 amino acids. In germline, CDR1 is SGHTA, CDR2 FQGNSA. V gave up 5 bases and J gave up 4 bases; unmatched junction bases: 6. The CDR3 protein is CASSQDRGSYNSPLHF. CDR3 in DNA: TGTGCCAGCAGCCAGGACAGGGGTTCTTATAATTCACCCCTCCACTTT.

The chain combines TRBV19 with TRBJ2-7, with D perhaps matching TRBD2 (6 bases). The CDR3 runs to 16 residues. Germline assignment: CDR1 LNHDA and CDR2 SQIVND (reference sequence). Trimming took off 6 bases at V and 0 bases at J, with 18 bases between the two ends. CDR3 sequence reads: CASSKLPGGSSYEQYF. The DNA for the CDR3 is TGTGCCAGTAGCAAACTCCCCGGGGGTAGCTCCTACGAGCAGTACTTC.

This chain links TRBV28 with TRBJ1-1; no definite D call. The germline V gene has CDR1 MDHEN and CDR2 SYDVKM. Trimming left V 1 base short and J 6 bases short, with 12 bases between. The CDR3 extends over 14 amino acids. CDR3 nucleotides: TGTGCCAGCAGTTTATATAGGTGGAGGGCTGAAGCTTTCTTT. Amino acid sequence: CASSLYRWRAEAFF.

This clone has just one count. The V gene is TRBV5-1, the J gene TRBJ1-1; D remains ambiguous. The CDR3 length is 13 residues. Per the germline V gene, CDR1 is SGHRS and CDR2 is YFSETQ. The V end lost 0 bases, the J end lost 6 bases, and 9 bases lay between the germline ends. CDR3: CASSLVGRSEAFF. The CDR3 nucleotides are TGCGCCAGCAGCTTGGTAGGGAGGTCTGAAGCTTTCTTT.

The rearrangement links TRBV6-5 to TRBJ2-7, with TRBD1 as a possible D gene (5 bases). V lost 4 bases to trimming and J lost 3 bases, with 13 bases between them. CDR3 length equals 14 residues. The germline V gene has CDR1 MNHEY and CDR2 SVGAGI. The CDR3 here is CASSSSRVSYEQYF. The CDR3 coding sequence is TGTGCCAGCAGTTCGAGCAGGGTTAGCTACGAGCAGTACTTC.

In this sample, this clone turned up once. The V and J genes are TRBV6-5 and TRBJ2-1, with 10 bases matching TRBD2. The V gene's germline CDR1 is MNHEY and CDR2 SVGAGI. After removal of 6 bases from V and 8 bases from J, the junction contained 7 bases not matched to a gene. CDR3 length: 14 amino acids. The CDR3 protein is CASRASGSLYEQFF. CDR3 in DNA: TGTGCCAGCAGGGCTAGCGGGAGTCTCTATGAGCAGTTCTTC.

The chain combines TRBV27 with TRBJ2-7, with 8 bases fitting TRBD1. V shed 2 bases, J shed 6 bases, and the junction held 6 bases outside the gene matches. This CDR3 is built from 14 residues. The germline CDR1 and CDR2 sequences are MNHEY and SMNVEV (reference sequence). The CDR3 here is CASSLQGARGEQYF. CDR3 DNA sequence: TGTGCCAGCAGTTTACAGGGGGCGCGGGGCGAGCAGTACTTC.

Only a few counts were recorded for this clone. This rearrangement joins TRBV19 to TRBJ2-3; tentative D call: TRBD2 (6 bases). The CDR3 is made up of 16 amino acids. Deletions cut 6 bases from V and 4 bases from J, with 20 bases between. Germline CDR1 LNHDA, CDR2 SQIVND (reference sequence). CDR3 region: CASRGDSPVGPDTQYF. In DNA, the CDR3 is TGTGCCAGTAGGGGGGACTCTCCGGTAGGTCCAGATACGCAGTATTTT.

This clone was detected only once. The rearrangement joins TRBV2 to TRBJ2-5, with a weak D call TRBD2 (5 bases). Trimming left V 4 bases short and J 5 bases short, with 8 bases between. From germline, CDR1 is SNHLY and CDR2 FYNNEI. This CDR3 region has 12 residues. The CDR3 DNA reads as TGTGCCAGCAGTGCTAGCAGGGAGACCCAGTACTTC. The encoded protein is CASSASRETQYF.

J is TRBJ2-2 and V is TRBV7-8, with TRBD2 as a possible D gene (6 bases). V was trimmed by 1 base and J by 5 bases, leaving 17 bases between them. Germline assignment: CDR1 SGHVS and CDR2 FQNEAQ. CDR3 length: 17 amino acids. In DNA form, the CDR3 reads TGTGCCAGCAGCTTAGTGGGGGGAGCAAGAGGGACCGGGGAGCTGTTTTTT. This translates into CASSLVGGARGTGELFF.

This chain uses TRBV7-9 with TRBJ2-1, with a tentative D call TRBD1 (5 bases). The CDR3 length is 14 residues. V shed 2 bases and J shed 2 bases, with 7 bases lying between them. CDR1 is SEHNR, CDR2 FQNEAQ, per germline (reference sequence). CDR3 residues: CASSLSGTYNEQFF. CDR3 DNA: TGTGCCAGCAGCTTATCAGGGACCTACAATGAGCAGTTCTTC.

Only one count was recorded for this clone. V and J are TRBV5-1 and TRBJ2-1; D possibly corresponds to TRBD2 (6 bases). The germline CDR1 and CDR2 sequences are SGHRS and YFSETQ. CDR3 length: 15 residues. The V gene lost 4 bases and the J gene lost 2 bases, with 13 bases spanning the gap. Here the CDR3 reads CASSQPGLAYNEQFF. CDR3 DNA: TGCGCCAGCAGCCAACCGGGACTTGCCTACAATGAGCAGTTCTTC.

This clone appeared a few times. The rearrangement uses TRBV28 and TRBJ2-1, with 9 bases matching TRBD2. Germline lookup yields CDR1 MDHEN and CDR2 SYDVKM. V was pared by 2 bases and J by 2 bases, with 7 bases of the junction left unmatched. The CDR3 has 17 amino acids. CDR3 bases: TGTGCCAGCAGTTTAGGCGGGGGGGCCGTCACCTACAATGAGCAGTTCTTC. Translated: CASSLGGGAVTYNEQFF.